This T cell receptor beta chain was observed in a study of T cell responses to AZD1222 COVID-19 vaccine. The repertoire was sequenced with immunoSEQ multiplex PCR; TCRdb's copy has only in-frame clones and lacks some. The sample lists about 94,000 clones; about 88% were seen once. The ends lost 6 bases at V and 4 bases at J; junction bases unmatched: 3. Germline lookup yields CDR1 MNHEY and CDR2 SVGEGT. This CDR3 spans 14 amino acids. This clonotype was obtained from an adult in good health. The chain links TRBV6-2 or TRBV6-3 to TRBJ1-5, with 10 bases that match TRBD1. The starting material was peripheral blood, obtained on day 0 of AZD1222 vaccination. For the CDR3, the DNA is TGTGCCAGCAGCCGGGACAGGGGAAATCAGCCCCAGCATTTT. Protein sequence: CASSRDRGNQPQHF.